This is a list of T cell receptor beta chains from one sample in a study of beta chain features in type 1 diabetes. Produced via immunoSEQ multiplex PCR; TCRdb's table is partial and in-frame only. The profile shows under 300,000 clones, roughly 25% of them singletons. The sample comprised naive CD4+ T cells from blood. The receptor set was obtained from a woman aged 25 to 45 with type 1 diabetes. CDR3s include the opening cysteine and the closing phenylalanine or tryptophan. Each record gives: D gene, clone size, J gene, CDR3 length, V gene, CDR3 DNA, CDR3 protein. A D gene is named only where the DNA matches it firmly. Clone size is stated in some rows and not others, as once, few, many or a class when expanded.

>NA|NA|TRBJ1-3|15|TRBV4-1
TGCGCCAGCAGCCAAGAATCAGGGGTTGGAAACACCATATATTTT
CASSQESGVGNTIYF
>NA|NA|TRBJ1-4|15|TRBV27
TGTGCCAGCAGTTCACAGGCTGCAACTAATGAAAAACTGTTTTTT
CASSSQAATNEKLFF
>TRBD2|few|TRBJ2-2|17|TRBV4-1
TGCGCCAGCAGCCAGAGGTGGACTAGCGGGAGGAGGGGGGAGCTGTTTTTT
CASSQRWTSGRRGELFF
>TRBD1|few|TRBJ1-4|14|TRBV6-5
TGTGCCAGCAGTTACTCGACAGGGAACGGGAAACTGTTTTTT
CASSYSTGNGKLFF
>TRBD1|NA|TRBJ2-2|17|TRBV28
TGTGCCAGCAGGGTGACAGGGTACGGTAGAAGCACCGGGGAGCTGTTTTTT
CASRVTGYGRSTGELFF
>NA|few|TRBJ2-7|13|TRBV14
TGTGCCAGCAGCCAAGAATCTAGAACCGAGCAGTACTTC
CASSQESRTEQYF
>TRBD1|once|TRBJ1-2|16|TRBV5-1
TGCGCCAGCAGCTTGATTACAGGGACAGCAAACTATGGCTACACCTTC
CASSLITGTANYGYTF
>TRBD2|NA|TRBJ2-7|18|TRBV10-3
TGTGCCATCAGTGAGACGTTGCTTAGCGGGAGGGTGACCTACGAGCAGTACTTC
CAISETLLSGRVTYEQYF
>TRBD2|once|TRBJ2-3|20|TRBV10-3
TGTGCCATCAGTGCCAATCCCGGACTAGCGGGAGGCCGGGGGACAGATACGCAGTATTTT
CAISANPGLAGGRGTDTQYF
>NA|few|TRBJ2-3|11|TRBV6-5
TGTGCCAGCAGCAGGGCCGATACGCAGTATTTT
CASSRADTQYF
>TRBD1|NA|TRBJ2-1|12|TRBV29-1
TGCAGCGTTGGAGGCCAGGGGGCAGGGTCGTTCTTC
CSVGGQGAGSFF
>NA|NA|TRBJ2-7|16|TRBV4-1
TGCGCCAGCAGCCGACTCCACCGACAGGCTGACTACGAGCAGTACTTC
CASSRLHRQADYEQYF
>NA|few|TRBJ2-1|11|TRBV5-1
TGCGCCAGCACCAACAGGGCTGAGCAGTTCTTC
CASTNRAEQFF
>NA|NA|TRBJ1-1|15|TRBV18
TGTGCCAGCTCACCACTTTCGGGGAGGCACACTGAAGCTTTCTTT
CASSPLSGRHTEAFF
>NA|NA|TRBJ2-2|14|TRBV19
TGTGCCAGTCGGCTGGATGGAGGGACCGGGGAGCTGTTTTTT
CASRLDGGTGELFF
>NA|NA|TRBJ2-2|15|TRBV9
TGTGCCAGCAGCAGAACAGGTCCCAACACCGGGGAGCTGTTTTTT
CASSRTGPNTGELFF
>TRBD1|NA|TRBJ2-1|14|TRBV7-9
TGTGCCAGCAGCTTAGTTGAGGGGGCAAATGAGCAGTTCTTC
CASSLVEGANEQFF
>NA|NA|TRBJ2-1|12|TRBV30
TGTGCCTGGAGTTATAGCGTAGGTGAGCAGTTCTTC
CAWSYSVGEQFF
>NA|few|TRBJ2-3|14|TRBV7-2
TGTGCCAGCAGCTTACAGGTATCCGCAGATACGCAGTATTTT
CASSLQVSADTQYF
>NA|NA|TRBJ2-5|12|TRBV2
TGTGCCAGCATTCTACTAGGAGAGACCCAGTACTTC
CASILLGETQYF
>NA|NA|TRBJ2-1|13|TRBV11-2
TGTGCCAGCAGCCGTGGAGGGTACAATGAGCAGTTCTTC
CASSRGGYNEQFF
>TRBD1|NA|TRBJ2-2|15|TRBV7-2
TGTGCCAGCAGCGCAGGAACAGGGGTGACCGGGGAGCTGTTTTTT
CASSAGTGVTGELFF
>NA|few|TRBJ1-1|15|TRBV19
TGTGCCAGTAGTATTAATACAGCTCGGGAAGGTGAAGCTTTCTTT
CASSINTAREGEAFF
>NA|few|TRBJ2-4|15|TRBV18
TGTGCCAGCTCACCACCGGAGGTAGCGCAAAACATTCAGTACTTC
CASSPPEVAQNIQYF
>TRBD1|few|TRBJ1-1|10|TRBV30
TGTGCCTGGGCGGGACAGGCGGCTTTCTTT
CAWAGQAAFF
>NA|few|TRBJ2-1|18|TRBV23-1
TGCGCCAGCAGTCGAAGAAGGGGCTCGGGCATCTCCTACAATGAGCAGTTCTTC
CASSRRRGSGISYNEQFF
>TRBD2|few|TRBJ2-3|20|TRBV4-1
TGCGCCAGCAGCCAAGATTGGGCTAGCGGGAGGGCCGTGAGGGCAGATACGCAGTATTTT
CASSQDWASGRAVRADTQYF
>NA|few|TRBJ2-7|12|TRBV13
TGTGCCAGCAGCTTGAGGGTCTACGAGCAGTACTTC
CASSLRVYEQYF
>TRBD1|NA|TRBJ1-1|14|TRBV29-1
TGCAGCGTGATCAGGGGGGCGCTTGATACTGAAGCTTTCTTT
CSVIRGALDTEAFF
>TRBD2|NA|TRBJ2-2|16|TRBV18
TGTGCCAGCTCACCAGGACTAGCGGGATACTTCGGGGAGCTGTTTTTT
CASSPGLAGYFGELFF
>NA|few|TRBJ2-3|16|TRBV30
TGTGCCTGGAGCCCACGCGGCTTCGCTAGCACAGATACGCAGTATTTT
CAWSPRGFASTDTQYF
>NA|few|TRBJ2-2|16|TRBV11-2
TGTGCCAGCAGCTTACGGAGCGAACGGAACACCGGGGAGCTGTTTTTT
CASSLRSERNTGELFF
>TRBD2|few|TRBJ2-3|17|TRBV5-4
TGTGCCAGCAGTCATAGACTAGCGGGAACTAGCACAGATACGCAGTATTTT
CASSHRLAGTSTDTQYF
>TRBD2|NA|TRBJ2-5|15|TRBV27
TGTGCCAGCAGTTTACGCGCGGGAGGCCCAGAGACCCAGTACTTC
CASSLRAGGPETQYF
>TRBD2|NA|TRBJ2-3|16|TRBV5-1
TGCGCCAGCAGCTTGGGGACTAGCGGCCCCACAGATACGCAGTATTTT
CASSLGTSGPTDTQYF
>NA|NA|TRBJ2-1|14|TRBV7-9
TGTGCCAGCAGCTCCAGGGAATCCTACAATGAGCAGTTCTTC
CASSSRESYNEQFF
>TRBD1|few|TRBJ2-1|16|TRBV10-3
TGTGCCATCAGTGCGCAGGGGGTAAAATCCTCCAATGAGCAGTTCTTC
CAISAQGVKSSNEQFF
>TRBD1|NA|TRBJ2-1|14|TRBV6-1
TGTGCCAGCAGTCCGACAGGGCGCCACAATGAGCAGTTCTTC
CASSPTGRHNEQFF
>NA|NA|TRBJ1-5|15|TRBV4-2
TGTGCCAGCAGCCAAGATTTACAGTCAGGGCAGCCCCAGCATTTT
CASSQDLQSGQPQHF
>TRBD2|NA|TRBJ2-1|16|TRBV30
TGTGCCTGGAGTTTCTCGACTAGCGGGGGGTACAATGAGCAGTTCTTC
CAWSFSTSGGYNEQFF
>NA|NA|TRBJ2-5|13|TRBV18
TGTGCCAGCTCCCCGATCCCCAGTGAGACCCAGTACTTC
CASSPIPSETQYF